This T cell receptor (beta chain) was found in a study of T cells in localized non-small cell lung cancer. This clone has only a few counts. No antigen is known for it. Overall study findings and caveats: The study detected a median about 50 of the top 100 tumor clones in adjacent lung. Heterogeneity remains possible because sequencing was limited to only one tumor region.

CDR3 length: 15 residues. J gave up 8 bases and V 2 bases, and 5 bases lay outside the gene matches. Germline lookup yields CDR1 SGHNT and CDR2 YENEEA. The protocol was immunoSEQ multiplex PCR, while the TCRdb copy is restricted to in-frame clones and leaves out a portion. The table has some 3,400 clones, roughly 25% seen once; the top ten hold 25% to 35%. V usage is TRBV11-3 and J usage is TRBJ1-6; 8 nucleotides line up with TRBD1. Here the sequenced sample was lung tumor tissue, taken before any cancer treatment. The receptor was derived from a woman aged 35 to 75 with stage I lung adenocarcinoma. CDR3 residues: CASSLNRGGYSPLHF. CDR3 in DNA: TGTGCCAGCAGCTTAAACAGGGGGGGTTATTCACCCCTCCACTTT.